This T cell receptor beta chain was captured by sequencing in a study of shared clonotypes between healthy human individuals. To note about this clone: Its antigen remains unidentified.

The repertoire was sequenced with immunoSEQ multiplex PCR; TCRdb's copy has only in-frame clones and lacks some. This sample has approximately 330,000 clones, with 73% found just once. Notes on the study in general: Between a handful of donors, naive CD4 clonotypes were shared at a level of about 5%. The expectation was that sequencing depth would affect clonotype sharing among donors.

The receptor was isolated from a young man in good health. The sample taken for sequencing was memory CD4+ T cells sorted from blood. The subset: CD45RA-negative fraction.

Here the CDR3 reads CASSLTAGTGELFF. The CDR3 bases are TGTGCCAGCAGCTTAACGGCGGGGACCGGGGAGCTGTTTTTT. The J gene is TRBJ2-2, the V gene TRBV7-3, with a weak D call TRBD2 (6 bases). The CDR3 sequence is 14 residues long. Germline lookup yields CDR1 SGHTA and CDR2 FQGTGA. V gave up 0 bases and J gave up 5 bases, with 7 bases separating them.